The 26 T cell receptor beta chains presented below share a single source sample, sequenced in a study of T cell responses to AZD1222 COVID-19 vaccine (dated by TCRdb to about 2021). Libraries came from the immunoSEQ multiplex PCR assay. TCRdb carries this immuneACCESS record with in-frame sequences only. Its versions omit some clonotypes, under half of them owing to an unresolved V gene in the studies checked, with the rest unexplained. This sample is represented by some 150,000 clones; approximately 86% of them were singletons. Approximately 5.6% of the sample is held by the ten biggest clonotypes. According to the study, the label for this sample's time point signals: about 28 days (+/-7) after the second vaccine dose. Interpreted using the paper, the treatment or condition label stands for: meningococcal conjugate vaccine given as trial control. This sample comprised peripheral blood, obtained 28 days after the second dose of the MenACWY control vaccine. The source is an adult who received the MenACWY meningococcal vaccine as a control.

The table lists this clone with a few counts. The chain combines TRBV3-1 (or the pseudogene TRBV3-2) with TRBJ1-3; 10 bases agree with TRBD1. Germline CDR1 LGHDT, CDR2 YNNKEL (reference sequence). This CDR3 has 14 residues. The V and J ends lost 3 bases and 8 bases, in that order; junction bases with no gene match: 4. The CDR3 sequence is CASSQRQGADTIYF. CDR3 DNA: TGTGCCAGCAGCCAGAGACAGGGGGCTGACACCATATATTTT.

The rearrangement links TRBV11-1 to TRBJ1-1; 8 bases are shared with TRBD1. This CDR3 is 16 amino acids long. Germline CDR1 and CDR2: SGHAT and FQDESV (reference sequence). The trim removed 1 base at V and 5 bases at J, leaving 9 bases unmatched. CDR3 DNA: TGTGCCAGCAGCTTAGTCACAGGGGGTAGAGGGACTGAAGCTTTCTTT. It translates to CASSLVTGGRGTEAFF. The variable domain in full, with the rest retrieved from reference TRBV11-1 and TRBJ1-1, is EAEVAQSPRYKITEKSQAVAFWCDPISGHATLYWYRQILGQGPELLVQFQDESVVDDSQLPKDRFSAERLKGVDSTLKIQPAELGDSAMYLCASSLVTGGRGTEAFFGQGTRLTVV.

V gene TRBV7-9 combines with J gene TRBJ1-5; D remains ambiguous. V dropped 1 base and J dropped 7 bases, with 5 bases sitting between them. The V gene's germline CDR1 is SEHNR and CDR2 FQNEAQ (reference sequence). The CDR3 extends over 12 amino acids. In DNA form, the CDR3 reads TGTGCCAGCAGCTTAGAATTCCAGCCCCAGCATTTT. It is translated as CASSLEFQPQHF. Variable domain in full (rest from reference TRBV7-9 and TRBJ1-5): DTGVSQNPRHKITKRGQNVTFRCDPISEHNRLYWYRQTLGQGPEFLTYFQNEAQLEKSRLLSDRFSAERPKGSFSTLEIQRTEQGDSAMYLCASSLEFQPQHFGDGTRLSIL.

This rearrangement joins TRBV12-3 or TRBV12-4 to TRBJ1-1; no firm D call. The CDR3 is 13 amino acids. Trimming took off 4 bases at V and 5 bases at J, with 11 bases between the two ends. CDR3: CASSSRRGTEAFF. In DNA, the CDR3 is TGTGCCAGCAGTTCGCGCCGGGGTACTGAAGCTTTCTTT.

This CDR3 reads CASSNRGRRETQYF. The CDR3 bases are TGTGCCAGCAGCAACAGGGGGCGCCGGGAGACCCAGTACTTC. The chain uses TRBV2 and TRBJ2-5; TRBD1 matches at 9 bases. The germline V gene encodes CDR1 SNHLY and CDR2 FYNNEI. The CDR3 runs to 14 residues. V lost 6 bases to trimming and J lost 5 bases; unmatched junction nucleotides: 7.

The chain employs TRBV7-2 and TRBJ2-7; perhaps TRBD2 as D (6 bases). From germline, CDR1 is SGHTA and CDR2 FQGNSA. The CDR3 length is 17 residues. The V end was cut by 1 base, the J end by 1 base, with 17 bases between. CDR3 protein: CASSLETGTFTSYEQYF. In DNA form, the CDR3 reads TGTGCCAGCAGCTTAGAGACCGGGACTTTCACGTCCTACGAGCAGTACTTC.

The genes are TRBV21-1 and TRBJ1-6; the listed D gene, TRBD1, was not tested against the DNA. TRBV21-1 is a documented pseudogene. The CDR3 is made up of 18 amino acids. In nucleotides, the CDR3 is TGTGCCAGCAGCTCCCGGACGGACAGGCCCTCCTATAATTCACCCCTCCACTTT. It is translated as CASSSRTDRPSYNSPLHF.

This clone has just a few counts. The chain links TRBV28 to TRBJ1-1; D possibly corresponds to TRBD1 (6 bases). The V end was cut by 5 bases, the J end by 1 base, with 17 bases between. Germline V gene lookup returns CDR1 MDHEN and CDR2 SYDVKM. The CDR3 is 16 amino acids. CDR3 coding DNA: TGTGCCAGCAGTCCTTTGGGGGCGCGAAGGAACACTGAAGCTTTCTTT. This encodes CASSPLGARRNTEAFF.

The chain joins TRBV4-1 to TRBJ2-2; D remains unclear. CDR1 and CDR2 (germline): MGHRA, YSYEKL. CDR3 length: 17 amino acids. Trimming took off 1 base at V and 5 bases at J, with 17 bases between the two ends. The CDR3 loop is CASSQVDLGLGTGELFF. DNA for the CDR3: TGCGCCAGCAGCCAAGTGGATTTAGGGTTAGGGACCGGGGAGCTGTTTTTT.

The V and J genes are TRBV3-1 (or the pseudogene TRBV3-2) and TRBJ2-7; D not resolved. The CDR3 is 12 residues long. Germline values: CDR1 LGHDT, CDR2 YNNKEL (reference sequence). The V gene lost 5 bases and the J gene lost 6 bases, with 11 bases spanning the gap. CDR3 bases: TGTGCCAGCAGCAACAGCCTAGTCGAGCAGTACTTC. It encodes CASSNSLVEQYF.

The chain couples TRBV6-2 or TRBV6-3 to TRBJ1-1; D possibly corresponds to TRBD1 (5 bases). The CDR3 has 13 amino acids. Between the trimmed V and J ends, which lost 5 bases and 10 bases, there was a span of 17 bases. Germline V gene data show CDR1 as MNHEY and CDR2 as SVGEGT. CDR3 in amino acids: CASSVPQGRAAFF. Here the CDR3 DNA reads TGTGCCAGCAGTGTACCCCAGGGAAGGGCAGCTTTCTTT.

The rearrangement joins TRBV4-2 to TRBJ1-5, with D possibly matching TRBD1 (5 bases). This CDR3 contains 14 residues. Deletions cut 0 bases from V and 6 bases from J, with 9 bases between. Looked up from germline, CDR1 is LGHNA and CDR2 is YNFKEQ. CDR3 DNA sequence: TGTGCCAGCAGCCAAGACACGGGGCCTCAGCCCCAGCATTTT. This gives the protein CASSQDTGPQPQHF.

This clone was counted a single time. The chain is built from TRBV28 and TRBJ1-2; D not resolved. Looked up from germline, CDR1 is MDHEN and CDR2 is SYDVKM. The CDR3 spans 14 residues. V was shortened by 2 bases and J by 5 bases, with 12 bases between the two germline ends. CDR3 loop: CASSLISQGYGYTF. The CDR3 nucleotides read TGTGCCAGCAGTTTAATCTCACAAGGGTATGGCTACACCTTC.

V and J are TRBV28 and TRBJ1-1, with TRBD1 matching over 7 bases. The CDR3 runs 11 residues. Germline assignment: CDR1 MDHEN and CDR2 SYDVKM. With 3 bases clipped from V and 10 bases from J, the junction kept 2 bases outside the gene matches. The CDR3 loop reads CASSLGQLAFF. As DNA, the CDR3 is TGTGCCAGCAGTTTGGGACAGTTAGCTTTCTTT.

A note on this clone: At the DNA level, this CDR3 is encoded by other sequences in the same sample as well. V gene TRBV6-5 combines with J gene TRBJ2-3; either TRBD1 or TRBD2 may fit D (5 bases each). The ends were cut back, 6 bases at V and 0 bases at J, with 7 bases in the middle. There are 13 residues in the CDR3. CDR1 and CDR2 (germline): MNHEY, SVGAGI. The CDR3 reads CASRRDSTDTQYF. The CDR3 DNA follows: TGTGCCAGCAGGAGGGACAGCACAGATACGCAGTATTTT.

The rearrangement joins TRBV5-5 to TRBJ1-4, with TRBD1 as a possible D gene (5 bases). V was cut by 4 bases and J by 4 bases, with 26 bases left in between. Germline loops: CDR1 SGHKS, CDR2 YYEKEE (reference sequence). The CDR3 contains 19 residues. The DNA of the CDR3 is TGTGCCAGCAGCGTGCCCGTTGGGATAAGAGCTGGGGGTAATGAAAAACTGTTTTTT. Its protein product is CASSVPVGIRAGGNEKLFF.

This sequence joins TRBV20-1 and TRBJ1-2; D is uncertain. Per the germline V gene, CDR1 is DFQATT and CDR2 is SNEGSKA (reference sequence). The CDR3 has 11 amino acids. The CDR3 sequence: CRLGGYEGYTF. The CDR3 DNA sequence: TGCAGACTGGGTGGATACGAGGGCTACACCTTC.

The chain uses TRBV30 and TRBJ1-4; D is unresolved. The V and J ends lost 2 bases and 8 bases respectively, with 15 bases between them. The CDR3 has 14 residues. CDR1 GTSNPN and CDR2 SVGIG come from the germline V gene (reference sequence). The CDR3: CAWSSGNFREKLFF. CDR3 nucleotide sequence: TGTGCCTGGAGTTCGGGGAACTTTCGGGAAAAACTGTTTTTT.

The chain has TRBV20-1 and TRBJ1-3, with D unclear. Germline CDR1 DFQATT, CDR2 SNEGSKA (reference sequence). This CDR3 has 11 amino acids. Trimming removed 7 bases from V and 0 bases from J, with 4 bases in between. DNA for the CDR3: TGCAGTGGTAGCTCTGGAAACACCATATATTTT. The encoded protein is CSGSSGNTIYF.

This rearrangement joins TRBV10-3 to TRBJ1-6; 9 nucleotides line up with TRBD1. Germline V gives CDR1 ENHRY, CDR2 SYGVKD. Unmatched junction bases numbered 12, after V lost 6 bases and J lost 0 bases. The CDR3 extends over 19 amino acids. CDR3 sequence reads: CAIRGRDRVLSSYNSPLHF. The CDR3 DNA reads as TGTGCCATCAGGGGCAGGGACAGGGTCTTGAGCTCCTATAATTCACCCCTCCACTTT.

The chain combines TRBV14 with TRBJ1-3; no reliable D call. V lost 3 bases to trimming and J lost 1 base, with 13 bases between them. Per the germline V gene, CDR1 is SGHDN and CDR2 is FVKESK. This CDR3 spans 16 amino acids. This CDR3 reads CASSQATRTSGNTIYF. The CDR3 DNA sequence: TGTGCCAGCAGCCAGGCAACAAGGACGTCTGGAAACACCATATATTTT.

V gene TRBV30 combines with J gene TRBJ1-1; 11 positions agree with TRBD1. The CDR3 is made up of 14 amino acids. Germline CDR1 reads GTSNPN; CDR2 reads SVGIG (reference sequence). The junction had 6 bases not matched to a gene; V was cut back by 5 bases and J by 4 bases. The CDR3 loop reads CAWEMGTGGTEAFF. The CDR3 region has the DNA TGTGCCTGGGAAATGGGGACAGGGGGCACTGAAGCTTTCTTT. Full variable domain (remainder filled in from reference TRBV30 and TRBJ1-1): SQTIHQWPATLVQPVGSPLSLECTVEGTSNPNLYWYRQAAGRGLQLLFYSVGIGQISSEVPQNLSASRPQDRQFILSSKKLLLSDSGFYLCAWEMGTGGTEAFFGQGTRLTVV.

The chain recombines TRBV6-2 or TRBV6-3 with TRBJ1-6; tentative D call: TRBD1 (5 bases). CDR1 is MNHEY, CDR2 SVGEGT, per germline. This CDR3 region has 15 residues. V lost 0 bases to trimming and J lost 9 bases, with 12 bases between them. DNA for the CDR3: TGTGCCAGCAGTTACTCGCTAGGGGCTCGTTCACCCCTCCACTTT. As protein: CASSYSLGARSPLHF.

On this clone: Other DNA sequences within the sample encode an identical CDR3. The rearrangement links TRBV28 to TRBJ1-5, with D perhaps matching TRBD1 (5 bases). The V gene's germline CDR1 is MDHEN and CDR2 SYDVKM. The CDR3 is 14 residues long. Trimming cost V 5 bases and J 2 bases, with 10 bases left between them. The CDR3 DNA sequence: TGTGCCAGCAGTCTAATACAGGGCAATCAGCCCCAGCATTTT. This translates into CASSLIQGNQPQHF. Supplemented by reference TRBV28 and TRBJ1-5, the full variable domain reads DVKVTQSSRYLVKRTGEKVFLECVQDMDHENMFWYRQDPGLGLRLIYFSYDVKMKEKGDIPEGYSVSREKKERFSLILESASTNQTSMYLCASSLIQGNQPQHFGDGTRLSIL.

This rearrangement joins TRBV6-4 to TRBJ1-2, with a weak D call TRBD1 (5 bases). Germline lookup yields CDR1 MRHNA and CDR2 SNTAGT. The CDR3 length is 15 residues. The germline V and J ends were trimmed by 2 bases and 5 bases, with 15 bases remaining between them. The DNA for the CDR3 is TGTGCCAGCAGTGACGTAGAGGGACCCTGGTATGGCTACACCTTC. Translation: CASSDVEGPWYGYTF.

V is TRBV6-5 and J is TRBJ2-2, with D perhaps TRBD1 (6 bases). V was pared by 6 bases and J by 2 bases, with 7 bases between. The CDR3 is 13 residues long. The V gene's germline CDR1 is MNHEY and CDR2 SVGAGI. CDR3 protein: CASSRGNTGELFF. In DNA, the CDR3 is TGTGCCAGCAGCAGGGGAAACACCGGGGAGCTGTTTTTT.